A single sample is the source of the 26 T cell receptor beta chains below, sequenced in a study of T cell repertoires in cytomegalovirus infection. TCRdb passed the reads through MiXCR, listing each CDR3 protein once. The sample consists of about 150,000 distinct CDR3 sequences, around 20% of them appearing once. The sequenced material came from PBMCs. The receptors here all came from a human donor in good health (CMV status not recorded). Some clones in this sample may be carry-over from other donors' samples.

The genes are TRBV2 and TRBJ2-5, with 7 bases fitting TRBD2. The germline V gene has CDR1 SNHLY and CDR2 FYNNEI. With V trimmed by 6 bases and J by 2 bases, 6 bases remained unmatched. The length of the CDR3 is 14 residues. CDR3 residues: CASRASGGQETQYF. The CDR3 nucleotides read TGTGCCAGCAGGGCTAGCGGAGGACAAGAGACCCAGTACTTC.

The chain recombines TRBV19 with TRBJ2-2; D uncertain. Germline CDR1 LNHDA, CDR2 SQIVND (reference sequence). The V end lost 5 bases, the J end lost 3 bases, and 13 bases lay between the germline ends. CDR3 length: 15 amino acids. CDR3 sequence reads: CASSEIATYTGELFF. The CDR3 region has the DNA TGTGCCAGTAGTGAAATAGCTACTTACACCGGGGAGCTGTTTTTT.

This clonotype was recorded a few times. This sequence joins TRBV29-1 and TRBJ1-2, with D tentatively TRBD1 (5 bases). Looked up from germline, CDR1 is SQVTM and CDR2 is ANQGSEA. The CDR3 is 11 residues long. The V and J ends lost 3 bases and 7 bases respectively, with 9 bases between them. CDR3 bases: TGCAGCGTTGACGGGGGTTCTGGCTACACCTTC. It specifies CSVDGGSGYTF.

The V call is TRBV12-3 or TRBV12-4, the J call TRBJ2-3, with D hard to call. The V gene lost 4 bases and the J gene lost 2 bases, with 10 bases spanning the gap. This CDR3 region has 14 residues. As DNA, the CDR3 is TGTGCCAGCAGTTCCGACTTTTCCACAGATACGCAGTATTTT. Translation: CASSSDFSTDTQYF.

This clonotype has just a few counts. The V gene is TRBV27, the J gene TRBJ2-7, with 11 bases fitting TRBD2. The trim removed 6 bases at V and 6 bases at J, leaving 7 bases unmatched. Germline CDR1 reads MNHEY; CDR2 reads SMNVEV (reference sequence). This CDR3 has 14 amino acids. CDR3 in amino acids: CASRPLAGEAEQYF. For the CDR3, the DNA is TGTGCCAGCAGACCACTAGCGGGAGAGGCCGAGCAGTACTTC.

The CDR3 sequence: CASSIQGHSNQPQHF. The CDR3 bases are TGTGCCAGTAGTATACAGGGCCATAGCAATCAGCCCCAGCATTTT. The V and J genes are TRBV19 and TRBJ1-5; D perhaps matches TRBD1 (5 bases). Trimming took off 2 bases at V and 0 bases at J, with 8 bases between the two ends. This CDR3 has 15 amino acids. Germline V gives CDR1 LNHDA, CDR2 SQIVND (reference sequence).

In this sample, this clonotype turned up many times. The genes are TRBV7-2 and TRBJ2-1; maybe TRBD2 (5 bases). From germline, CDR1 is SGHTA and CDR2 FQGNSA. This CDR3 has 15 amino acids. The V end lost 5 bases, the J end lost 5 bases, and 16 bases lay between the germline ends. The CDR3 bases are TGTGCCAGCAGCCAGGACTTAAGCCGCAACAATGAGCAGTTCTTC. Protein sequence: CASSQDLSRNNEQFF.

This CDR3 reads CASSYTGAEAFF. CDR3 nucleotides: TGTGCCAGCAGTTACACAGGGGCTGAAGCTTTCTTT. J is TRBJ1-1 and V is TRBV6-5; 7 bases fit TRBD1. The CDR3 spans 12 residues. In germline, CDR1 is MNHEY, CDR2 SVGAGI. V gave up 2 bases and J gave up 6 bases; unmatched junction bases: 0.

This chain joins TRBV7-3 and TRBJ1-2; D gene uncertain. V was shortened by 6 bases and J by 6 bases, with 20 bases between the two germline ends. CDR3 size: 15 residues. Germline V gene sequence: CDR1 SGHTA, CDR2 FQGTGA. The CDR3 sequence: CASSHTAGMENGYTF. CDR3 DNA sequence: TGTGCCAGCAGTCATACGGCGGGGATGGAAAATGGCTACACCTTC.

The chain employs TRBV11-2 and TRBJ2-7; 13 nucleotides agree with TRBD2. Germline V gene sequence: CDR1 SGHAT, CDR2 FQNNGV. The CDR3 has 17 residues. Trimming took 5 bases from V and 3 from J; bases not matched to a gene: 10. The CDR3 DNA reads TGTGCCAGCAGCCGGACTAGCGGGAGTCCTCCCGACTACGAGCAGTACTTC. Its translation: CASSRTSGSPPDYEQYF.

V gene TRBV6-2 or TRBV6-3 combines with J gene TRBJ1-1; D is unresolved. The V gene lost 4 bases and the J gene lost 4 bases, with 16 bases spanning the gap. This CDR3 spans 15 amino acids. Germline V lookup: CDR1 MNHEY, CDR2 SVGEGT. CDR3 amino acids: CASSSLDGLGTEAFF. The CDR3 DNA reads TGTGCCAGCAGTTCCCTGGACGGACTTGGCACTGAAGCTTTCTTT.

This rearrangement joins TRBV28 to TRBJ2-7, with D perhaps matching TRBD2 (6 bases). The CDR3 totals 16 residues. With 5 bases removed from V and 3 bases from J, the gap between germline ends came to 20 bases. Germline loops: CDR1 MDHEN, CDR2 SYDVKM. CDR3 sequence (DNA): TGTGCCAGCAGTCCCTTTGACGGGAGCGTTCTCTACGAGCAGTACTTC. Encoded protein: CASSPFDGSVLYEQYF.

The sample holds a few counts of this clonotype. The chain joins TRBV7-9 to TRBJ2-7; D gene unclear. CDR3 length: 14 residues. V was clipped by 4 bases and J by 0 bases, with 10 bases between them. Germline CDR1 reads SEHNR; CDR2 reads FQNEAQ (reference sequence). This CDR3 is CASSSPTNSYEQYF. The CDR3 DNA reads TGTGCCAGCAGCTCTCCTACCAACTCCTACGAGCAGTACTTC.

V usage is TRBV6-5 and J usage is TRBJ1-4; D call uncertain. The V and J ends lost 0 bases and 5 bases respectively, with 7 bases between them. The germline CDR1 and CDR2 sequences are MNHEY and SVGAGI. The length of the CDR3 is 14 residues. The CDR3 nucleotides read TGTGCCAGCAGTTACTCTGGAGTGAATGAAAAACTGTTTTTT. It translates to CASSYSGVNEKLFF.

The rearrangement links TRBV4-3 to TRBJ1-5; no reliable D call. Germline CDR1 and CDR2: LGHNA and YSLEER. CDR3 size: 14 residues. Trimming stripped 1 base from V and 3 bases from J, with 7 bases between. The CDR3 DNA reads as TGCGCCAGCAGCCAAGTAGGCAACAATCAGCCCCAGCATTTT. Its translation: CASSQVGNNQPQHF.

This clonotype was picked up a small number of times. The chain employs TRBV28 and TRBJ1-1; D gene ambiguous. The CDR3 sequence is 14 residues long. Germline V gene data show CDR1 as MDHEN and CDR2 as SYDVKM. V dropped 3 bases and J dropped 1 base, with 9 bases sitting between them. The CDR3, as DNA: TGTGCCAGCAGTTTCTTGGGAGGGAACACTGAAGCTTTCTTT. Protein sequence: CASSFLGGNTEAFF.

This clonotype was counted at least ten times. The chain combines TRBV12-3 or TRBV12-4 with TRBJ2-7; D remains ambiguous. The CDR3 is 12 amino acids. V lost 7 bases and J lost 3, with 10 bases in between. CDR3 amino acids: CASTLGGYEQYF. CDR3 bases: TGTGCCAGCACCTTGGGCGGCTACGAGCAGTACTTC.

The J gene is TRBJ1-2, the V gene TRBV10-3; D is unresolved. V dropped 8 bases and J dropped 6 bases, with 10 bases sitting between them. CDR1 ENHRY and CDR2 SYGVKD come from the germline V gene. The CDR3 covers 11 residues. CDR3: CAIGEIDGYTF. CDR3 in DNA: TGTGCCATCGGGGAGATCGATGGCTACACCTTC.

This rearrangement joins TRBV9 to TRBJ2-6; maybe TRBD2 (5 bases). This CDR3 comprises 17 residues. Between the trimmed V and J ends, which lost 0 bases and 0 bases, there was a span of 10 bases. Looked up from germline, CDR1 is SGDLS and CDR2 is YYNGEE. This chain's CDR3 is CASSVVGRVSGANVLTF. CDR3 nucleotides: TGTGCCAGCAGCGTAGTAGGGCGGGTCTCTGGGGCCAACGTCCTGACTTTC.

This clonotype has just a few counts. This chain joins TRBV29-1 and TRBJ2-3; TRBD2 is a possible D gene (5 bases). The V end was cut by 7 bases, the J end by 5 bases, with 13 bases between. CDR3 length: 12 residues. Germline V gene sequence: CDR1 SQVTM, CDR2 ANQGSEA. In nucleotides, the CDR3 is TGCAGCGCAAAGACTATCCAAGATACGCAGTATTTT. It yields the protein CSAKTIQDTQYF.

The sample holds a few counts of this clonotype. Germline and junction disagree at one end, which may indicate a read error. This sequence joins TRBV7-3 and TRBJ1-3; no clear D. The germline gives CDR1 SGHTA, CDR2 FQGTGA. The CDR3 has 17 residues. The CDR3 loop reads CASGFEWQRLTGNTIYF. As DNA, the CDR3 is TGTGCCAGCGGCTTTGAATGGCAGCGTCTTACTGGAAACACCATATATTTT. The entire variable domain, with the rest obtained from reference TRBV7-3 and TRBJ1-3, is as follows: GAGVSQTPSNKVTEKGKYVELRCDPISGHTALYWYRQSLGQGPEFLIYFQGTGAADDSGLPNDRFFAVRPEGSVSTLKIQRTERGDSAVYLCASGFEWQRLTGNTIYFGEGSWLTVV.

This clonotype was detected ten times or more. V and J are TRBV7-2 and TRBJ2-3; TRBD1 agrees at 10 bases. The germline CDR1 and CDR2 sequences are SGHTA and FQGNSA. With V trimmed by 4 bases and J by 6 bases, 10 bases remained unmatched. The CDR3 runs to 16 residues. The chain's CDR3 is CASSSRGQGTWDTQYF. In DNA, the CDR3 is TGTGCCAGCAGCTCAAGGGGACAGGGGACCTGGGATACGCAGTATTTT.

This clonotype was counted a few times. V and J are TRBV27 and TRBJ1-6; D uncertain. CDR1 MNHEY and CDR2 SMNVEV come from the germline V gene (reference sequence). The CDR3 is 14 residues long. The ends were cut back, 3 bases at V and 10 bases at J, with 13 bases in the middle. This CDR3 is CASSFGKEVSPLHF. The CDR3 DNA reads TGTGCCAGCAGTTTCGGAAAGGAAGTCTCACCCCTCCACTTT.

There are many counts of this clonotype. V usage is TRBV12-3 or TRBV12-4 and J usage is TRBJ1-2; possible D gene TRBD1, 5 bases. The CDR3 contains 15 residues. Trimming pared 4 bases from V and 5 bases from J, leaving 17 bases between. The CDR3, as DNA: TGTGCCAGCAGTTGGGGGACGCCCGAGGGGTATGGCTACACCTTC. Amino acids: CASSWGTPEGYGYTF.

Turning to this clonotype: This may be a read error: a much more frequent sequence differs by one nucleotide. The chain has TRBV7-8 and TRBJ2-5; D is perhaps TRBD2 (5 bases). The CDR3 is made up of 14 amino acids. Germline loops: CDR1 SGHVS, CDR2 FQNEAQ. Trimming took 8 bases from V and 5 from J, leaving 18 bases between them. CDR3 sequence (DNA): TGTGCCAGCGGCGAAACTAGAGTCGAGGAGACCCAGTACTTC. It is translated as CASGETRVEETQYF.

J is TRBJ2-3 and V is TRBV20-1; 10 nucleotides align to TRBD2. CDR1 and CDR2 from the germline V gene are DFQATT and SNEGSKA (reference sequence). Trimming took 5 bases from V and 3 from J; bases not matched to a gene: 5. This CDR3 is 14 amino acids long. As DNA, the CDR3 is TGCAGTGCTGGGTCTAGCGGGAGTACAGATACGCAGTATTTT. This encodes CSAGSSGSTDTQYF.